This T cell receptor (beta chain) came from a study of cytotoxic CD8 clonotypes in ibrutinib-treated CLL. Study at large: Across the patients, approximately 12 were relapsed/refractory, about 14 treatment-naive and 17 to 18 IGHV unmutated.

Overall study results and limits: Baseline clonality, higher than in age-matched healthy donors, tracked circulating CD8+ T-cell counts.

The protocol was immunoSEQ multiplex PCR, while the TCRdb copy is restricted to in-frame clones and leaves out a portion. The table has approximately 53,000 clones, 83% seen once. V was pared by 5 bases and J by 4 bases, with 15 bases of the junction left unmatched. From germline, CDR1 is SGHVS and CDR2 FNYEAQ. The length of the CDR3 is 18 residues. With respect to this clone: Its target is not known.

The receptor was derived from a human donor with chronic lymphocytic leukemia. Sequencing was performed on PBMCs, taken after 24 months of ibrutinib treatment. The chain combines TRBV7-6 with TRBJ2-1; 9 bases line up with TRBD2. CDR3 nucleotides: TGTGCCAGCAGCCCTGGGCGGCTAGCGGGGAAGCGATACAATGAGCAGTTCTTC. Translated, it gives CASSPGRLAGKRYNEQFF.